The rows below give T cell receptor beta chains drawn from one sample of a study of shared clonotypes between healthy human individuals. The protocol was immunoSEQ multiplex PCR, while the TCRdb copy is restricted to in-frame clones and leaves out a portion. The sample carries about 680,000 clones, approximately 90% recorded once. Sequences were obtained from naive CD8+ T cells sorted from blood. The receptors derive from a man aged 25 to 40 in good health. Each CDR3 is given with its conserved first and last residue. The D gene is left open where the match is weak. Only some rows state a clone size, as once, few, many or a class for expanded clones.

V gene,D gene,CDR3 length,J gene,clone size,CDR3 protein,CDR3 DNA
TRBV13,NA,14,TRBJ2-3,once,CASRWSDSTDTQYF,TGTGCCAGCAGGTGGAGCGACAGCACAGATACGCAGTATTTT
TRBV27,TRBD1,14,TRBJ2-5,NA,CASSLSTGAETQYF,TGTGCCAGCAGTTTATCCACAGGGGCAGAGACCCAGTACTTC
TRBV27,NA,15,TRBJ2-7,NA,CASNREGTGTYEQYF,TGTGCCAGCAACCGAGAGGGAACAGGCACCTACGAGCAGTACTTC
TRBV15,TRBD2,16,TRBJ2-2,once,CATSNEGGRNTGELFF,TGTGCCACCAGCAACGAGGGCGGGAGGAACACCGGGGAGCTGTTTTTT
TRBV6-5,NA,12,TRBJ2-1,NA,CASSTQNNEQFF,TGTGCCAGCAGTACACAGAACAATGAGCAGTTCTTC
TRBV10-3,NA,15,TRBJ1-2,NA,CAISDYTAGRYGYTF,TGTGCCATCAGTGATTACACAGCGGGGCGATATGGCTACACCTTC
TRBV7-8,NA,17,TRBJ1-1,NA,CASSSRTGEKLNTEAFF,TGTGCCAGCAGCTCCAGGACTGGAGAGAAGTTGAACACTGAAGCTTTCTTT
TRBV27,NA,17,TRBJ2-3,once,CASSLYVLGQSTDTQYF,TGTGCCAGCAGTTTATACGTTCTTGGACAAAGCACAGATACGCAGTATTTT
TRBV9,NA,14,TRBJ2-7,NA,CASSVGTGSDEQYF,TGTGCCAGCAGCGTAGGTACAGGGAGCGACGAGCAGTACTTC
TRBV5-4,NA,15,TRBJ2-5,NA,CASKGDRQNQETQYF,TGTGCCAGCAAGGGAGATAGACAGAACCAAGAGACCCAGTACTTC
TRBV7-9,NA,12,TRBJ2-7,few,CASSSTPYEQYF,TGTGCCAGCAGCTCGACACCATACGAGCAGTACTTC
TRBV5-4,NA,14,TRBJ2-3,NA,CASHGGTSTDTQYF,TGTGCCAGCCACGGGGGAACTAGCACAGATACGCAGTATTTT
TRBV7-9,NA,13,TRBJ1-2,NA,CASSLGAIYGYTF,TGTGCCAGCAGCTTAGGGGCCATCTATGGCTACACCTTC
TRBV7-9,NA,15,TRBJ1-4,NA,CASSTRDATNEKLFF,TGTGCCAGCAGCACCAGGGATGCAACTAATGAAAAACTGTTTTTT
TRBV7-8,TRBD2,16,TRBJ2-5,NA,CASSLIAGVGQETQYF,TGTGCCAGCAGCTTGATAGCGGGAGTGGGCCAAGAGACCCAGTACTTC
TRBV29-1,NA,9,TRBJ2-1,once,CSDSYEQFF,TGCAGCGATTCATATGAGCAGTTCTTC
TRBV29-1,TRBD1,14,TRBJ2-7,once,CSVVGTGITYEQYF,TGCAGCGTAGTAGGGACAGGAATTACCTACGAGCAGTACTTC
TRBV7-3,NA,15,TRBJ1-1,NA,CASSTRPRGDTEAFF,TGTGCCAGCAGCACAAGGCCGCGAGGGGACACTGAAGCTTTCTTT
TRBV28,NA,12,TRBJ1-1,NA,CATVRENTEAFF,TGTGCCACGGTTAGGGAGAACACTGAAGCTTTCTTT
TRBV15,NA,14,TRBJ1-5,NA,CATSWDTDNQPQHF,TGTGCCACCAGCTGGGACACTGACAATCAGCCCCAGCATTTT
TRBV4-1,NA,16,TRBJ1-4,NA,CASSQTEPATNEKLFF,TGCGCCAGCAGCCAAACTGAGCCAGCAACTAATGAAAAACTGTTTTTT
TRBV28,TRBD1,15,TRBJ2-2,NA,CASMGTGVYTGELFF,TGTGCCAGCATGGGGACAGGTGTTTACACCGGGGAGCTGTTTTTT
TRBV7-9,NA,13,TRBJ1-2,few,CASIGDFHYGYTF,TGTGCCAGCATCGGGGATTTCCACTATGGCTACACCTTC
TRBV6-5,NA,15,TRBJ2-7,once,CASTYSWGNHYEQYF,TGTGCCAGCACTTACTCATGGGGGAATCACTACGAGCAGTACTTC
TRBV7-9,NA,14,TRBJ2-1,NA,CASYSGTGNNEQFF,TGTGCCAGTTATTCCGGGACGGGAAACAATGAGCAGTTCTTC
TRBV4-3,TRBD2,15,TRBJ2-7,NA,CASSHGTGLAYEQYF,TGCGCCAGCAGCCACGGTACCGGACTAGCCTACGAGCAGTACTTC
TRBV7-8,TRBD2,17,TRBJ2-2,NA,CASSLARRLADTGELFF,TGTGCCAGCAGCTTAGCACGACGTCTAGCGGATACCGGGGAGCTGTTTTTT
TRBV9,NA,13,TRBJ2-7,NA,CASSVGSNNEQYF,TGTGCCAGCAGCGTAGGGTCAAACAACGAGCAGTACTTC
TRBV4-1,NA,16,TRBJ2-5,NA,CASSQVGGERQETQYF,TGCGCCAGCAGCCAAGTAGGCGGGGAGCGCCAAGAGACCCAGTACTTC
TRBV15,TRBD1,14,TRBJ2-7,NA,CATADRGLTYEQYF,TGTGCCACCGCGGACAGGGGGTTAACCTACGAGCAGTACTTC
TRBV2,NA,14,TRBJ2-7,once,CATIEPSSSYEQYF,TGTGCCACCATCGAGCCTAGTTCTTCCTACGAGCAGTACTTC
TRBV30,NA,14,TRBJ2-5,NA,CAWSLGARQETQYF,TGTGCCTGGAGTCTCGGGGCACGCCAAGAGACCCAGTACTTC
TRBV10-1,NA,15,TRBJ2-3,once,CASSESTGRTDTQYF,TGCGCCAGCAGTGAGTCGACGGGGCGCACAGATACGCAGTATTTT
TRBV6-9,TRBD2,15,TRBJ2-7,NA,CATNAGSGRAYEQYF,TGTGCCACTAATGCGGGAAGCGGGAGGGCCTACGAGCAGTACTTC
TRBV15,NA,14,TRBJ2-1,NA,CATSARDNLNEQFF,TGTGCCACCAGCGCTAGGGACAACCTCAATGAGCAGTTCTTC
TRBV27,TRBD2,18,TRBJ2-2,NA,CASSDSGTSGRAVGELFF,TGTGCCAGCTCTGACTCCGGGACTAGCGGGAGGGCCGTCGGGGAGCTGTTTTTT
TRBV28,NA,16,TRBJ2-1,NA,CAHLSRSTPPYNEQFF,TGTGCCCACCTTAGCCGGTCGACCCCCCCCTACAATGAGCAGTTCTTC
TRBV29-1,TRBD2,15,TRBJ2-1,NA,CSVVKLAGAYNEQFF,TGCAGCGTTGTCAAGCTAGCGGGAGCCTACAATGAGCAGTTCTTC
TRBV5-1,TRBD2,17,TRBJ2-7,NA,CASSPGLAGGPLYEQYF,TGCGCCAGCAGCCCCGGACTAGCGGGAGGGCCGCTGTACGAGCAGTACTTC
TRBV27,TRBD2,16,TRBJ2-1,NA,CASSSETSGRVNEQFF,TGTGCCAGCAGTTCCGAGACTAGCGGGAGAGTCAATGAGCAGTTCTTC